The 18 T cell receptor beta chains below all came from one sample that was sequenced in a study of CD8 T cells in Susac syndrome. A quantity of about 0.45 to 1 ug RNA underwent reverse transcription using random hexamers. TCRdb independently ran MiXCR on the immunoSEQ multiplex PCR reads; one entry per CDR3 protein. The table records roughly 80,000 distinct CDR3 sequences, roughly 94% of them present only once. Sequencing input: CD8+ T cells from PBMCs. These receptors were obtained from a human donor in good health.

The chain uses TRBV11-2 and TRBJ2-7, with D unclear. The CDR3 extends over 15 amino acids. The V and J ends lost 5 bases and 0 bases respectively, with 14 bases between them. Per the germline V gene, CDR1 is SGHAT and CDR2 is FQNNGV. DNA of the CDR3: TGTGCCAGCAGCGTAATTCCGGGTCCCTCCTACGAGCAGTACTTC. The encoded protein is CASSVIPGPSYEQYF.

This clonotype was seen just once. The gene calls are TRBV12-5 and TRBJ1-1; D is uncertain. Between the trimmed V and J ends, which lost 7 bases and 1 base, there was a span of 10 bases. This CDR3 region has 13 residues. The germline V gene encodes CDR1 LGHNT and CDR2 FRNRAP. CDR3 nucleotides: TGTGCTAGTGTTCCCGCAGAGAACACTGAAGCTTTCTTT. Encoded protein: CASVPAENTEAFF.

The chain employs TRBV12-3 or TRBV12-4 and TRBJ1-5, with D hard to call. V lost 8 bases, J lost 2 bases, and 16 bases lay in between. The CDR3 totals 15 residues. The CDR3 DNA follows: TGTGCCAGCCGGTTGGGGAGTCTTGGCAATCAGCCCCAGCATTTT. As protein: CASRLGSLGNQPQHF.

V usage is TRBV27 and J usage is TRBJ2-7; 9 bases are shared with TRBD2. With V trimmed by 6 bases and J by 0 bases, 6 bases remained unmatched. Germline V gene data show CDR1 as MNHEY and CDR2 as SMNVEV (reference sequence). The CDR3 runs to 15 residues. This CDR3 is CASSVTSGRSYEQYV. Here the CDR3 DNA reads TGTGCCAGCAGCGTAACTAGCGGGCGCTCCTACGAGCAGTACGTC.

DNA of the CDR3: TGCGCCAGCAAGGAAGATCCCGGGACAGCCTACGAGCAGTACTTC. Protein sequence: CASKEDPGTAYEQYF. The V and J genes are TRBV4-1 and TRBJ2-7; 7 bases are a match to TRBD1. The CDR3 sequence is 15 residues long. Germline CDR1 reads MGHRA; CDR2 reads YSYEKL. Trimming cost V 7 bases and J 2 bases; bases outside gene matches: 11.

The gene calls are TRBV5-1 and TRBJ2-7; D possibly corresponds to TRBD2 (6 bases). The CDR3 covers 15 residues. V gave up 4 bases and J gave up 4 bases, with 18 bases separating them. Germline assignment: CDR1 SGHRS and CDR2 YFSETQ. The CDR3, as DNA: TGCGCCAGCAGCGCCCCCCCATCGGGGGATTACGAGCAGTACTTC. It specifies CASSAPPSGDYEQYF.

The chain couples TRBV19 to TRBJ2-1; the match to TRBD1 covers 11 bases. The germline gives CDR1 LNHDA, CDR2 SQIVND (reference sequence). This CDR3 is 15 amino acids long. V lost 3 bases and J lost 3; bases outside the gene matches: 1. CDR3 in DNA: TGTGCCAGTAGTATCGGGACAGGGGGCTACAATGAGCAGTTCTTC. Translation: CASSIGTGGYNEQFF.

The chain has TRBV7-9 and TRBJ2-1; D gene ambiguous. The CDR3 extends over 9 amino acids. V was trimmed by 3 bases and J by 13 bases, leaving 4 bases between them. Germline assignment: CDR1 SEHNR and CDR2 FQNEAQ (reference sequence). The CDR3 DNA reads as TGTGCCAGCAGCTTTAGTCAGTTCTTC. Its protein is CASSFSQFF.

The chain carries TRBV24-1 and TRBJ1-5; D is ambiguous. The germline V gene encodes CDR1 KGHDR and CDR2 SFDVKD. The V end lost 9 bases, the J end lost 8 bases, and 1 base lay between the germline ends. The CDR3 totals 8 residues. CDR3 nucleotide sequence: TGTGCCACCGAGCCCCAGCATTTT. Translation gives CATEPQHF.

The gene calls are TRBV7-8 and TRBJ1-2; perhaps TRBD1 as D (5 bases). The CDR3 totals 11 residues. Germline CDR1 reads SGHVS; CDR2 reads FQNEAQ. V lost 6 bases and J 8 bases, leaving 10 bases between the germline ends. The CDR3 protein is CASRTRDGYTF. CDR3 bases: TGTGCCAGCAGAACCCGGGACGGCTACACCTTC.

The J gene is TRBJ2-7, the V gene TRBV11-2; 8 positions agree with TRBD2. Germline values: CDR1 SGHAT, CDR2 FQNNGV. The CDR3 has 14 amino acids. V gave up 1 base and J gave up 6 bases; unmatched junction bases: 5. The CDR3 spells CASSLASGGIEQYF. CDR3 DNA sequence: TGTGCCAGCAGCTTAGCTTCGGGGGGGATCGAGCAGTACTTC.

V is TRBV6-1 and J is TRBJ2-7; 9 positions match TRBD1. Trimming took 6 bases from V and 3 from J; bases not matched to a gene: 6. Per the germline V gene, CDR1 is MNHNS and CDR2 is SASEGT. This CDR3 contains 14 residues. The CDR3 spells CASRIGQGNYEQYF. CDR3 nucleotide sequence: TGTGCCAGCAGGATCGGACAGGGGAACTACGAGCAGTACTTC.

V and J are TRBV12-3 or TRBV12-4 and TRBJ2-1; TRBD2 might be the D (6 bases). The CDR3 consists of 18 residues. The V end was cut by 6 bases, the J end by 5 bases, with 26 bases between. The CDR3 reads CASSYTPPWRGENNEQFF. The CDR3 region has the DNA TGTGCCAGCAGCTACACTCCTCCTTGGCGGGGTGAAAACAATGAGCAGTTCTTC.

CDR3 sequence: CSAREVGQGNEQYF. CDR3 DNA sequence: TGCAGTGCTAGAGAAGTGGGACAGGGTAACGAGCAGTACTTC. The genes are TRBV20-1 and TRBJ2-7, with TRBD1 identical over 9 bases. Germline trimming cut 0 bases from V and 5 bases from J; bases unmatched to any gene: 5. The CDR3 is made up of 14 amino acids. CDR1 DFQATT and CDR2 SNEGSKA come from the germline V gene (reference sequence).

The rearrangement joins TRBV19 to TRBJ2-7, with D perhaps TRBD1 or TRBD2 (5 bases each). CDR3 size: 11 residues. The V gene lost 5 bases and the J gene lost 7 bases, with 9 bases spanning the gap. CDR1 and CDR2 (germline): LNHDA, SQIVND (reference sequence). CDR3 coding DNA: TGTGCCAGTAGTGAGGGGAAGGAGCAGTACTTC. Residues: CASSEGKEQYF.

V usage is TRBV20-1 and J usage is TRBJ2-3, with D tentatively TRBD1 (5 bases). The CDR3 covers 16 residues. The germline CDR1 and CDR2 sequences are DFQATT and SNEGSKA (reference sequence). Trimming pared 5 bases from V and 2 bases from J, leaving 20 bases between. The CDR3 protein is CSAWKGQPTATDTQYF. The CDR3 DNA sequence: TGCAGTGCTTGGAAGGGGCAGCCCACCGCCACAGATACGCAGTATTTT.

The genes are TRBV29-1 and TRBJ2-3; D perhaps matches TRBD2 (5 bases). The CDR3 is made up of 13 amino acids. From germline, CDR1 is SQVTM and CDR2 ANQGSEA. Between the trimmed V and J ends, which lost 4 bases and 1 base, there was a span of 9 bases. The CDR3 DNA reads as TGCAGCGTTGGAGGGTATCGCACAGATACGCAGTATTTT. Translated: CSVGGYRTDTQYF.

Here the CDR3 reads CASGNRDEQFF. CDR3 in DNA: TGTGCCAGCGGGAATCGGGATGAGCAGTTCTTC. The rearrangement links TRBV13 to TRBJ2-1; the D is unclear. Trimming cost V 8 bases and J 8 bases, with 10 bases left between them. CDR1 and CDR2 from the germline V gene are PRHDT and FYEKMQ (reference sequence). This CDR3 is 11 amino acids long.